This entry is about one T cell receptor (beta chain). Study processing details: It was from reference gene primer amplification that nucleated cell counts were estimated. Here immunoSEQ multiplex PCR was the method, and the copy in TCRdb shows in-frame clones only, minus some. The DNA gave D and trimming, while V, J and clone size come from that table. The sample includes some 50,000 clones, roughly 88% of them seen just once. This sample was taken from a study of blood T cell repertoires in COVID-19. Study summary: Whether acute or convalescent, the COVID-19 samples came from the United States, Italy and Spain. The cDNA or gDNA used as material had been derived from T cells, B-cell-depleted T cells, or PBMCs.

Germline lookup yields CDR1 MNHEY and CDR2 SVGEGT. Trimming shortened V by 6 bases and J by 0 bases, and 6 bases separated the two germline ends. The CDR3 totals 14 residues. The genes are TRBV6-2 or TRBV6-3 and TRBJ1-6; D ambiguous. The sample was peripheral blood. This TCR was recovered from a man at least 80 years old with acute or convalescent COVID-19. The CDR3 coding sequence is TGTGCCAGCAGCTTTATCTCCTATAATTCACCCCTCCACTTT. Its protein product is CASSFISYNSPLHF.